This T cell receptor beta chain appears in the sequencing data of a study of tumor-infiltrating lymphocytes in primary liver carcinoma. Study summary: Donors had hepatocellular carcinoma or combined HCC and intrahepatic cholangiocarcinoma. Sequenced samples came back with roughly 3.5 to 8 million productive TCRbeta reads, and the counts looked alike across tissue types.

Points from the study as a whole: Tumor specimens were characterized by a significantly higher top-250-clone fraction than blood (p = 0.039).

The blood RNA (from unsorted whole blood) was obtained, and germline DNA was also extracted. There were only treatment-naive patients, all with chronic HBV infection. The CDR3 has 15 amino acids. Trimming removed 2 bases from V and 6 bases from J; junction bases left unmatched: 9. Germline V gene lookup returns CDR1 KGHSH and CDR2 LQKENI. TCR beta cDNA was prepared out of approximately 470 ng total RNA by means of a constant-region primer. Slightly modified ARM-PCR with three nested multiplex PCR rounds yielded TCR beta libraries. Amplification in the first two PCR rounds was performed using TRBV1-TRBV30 forward primers and a C-beta reverse primer for roughly 9 cycles each. TCRdb re-called the multiplex PCR reads with MiXCR, one entry per CDR3 protein. The data show nearly 200,000 distinct CDR3 sequences, with 65% seen just once and around 7.1% held by the top ten. As concerns this clonotype: Its cognate antigen is unknown. The conserved closing phenylalanine or tryptophan is absent in this CDR3, likely reflecting a read error.

The chain employs TRBV18 and TRBJ1-2, with 7 bases that match TRBD1. The sample taken for sequencing was peripheral blood. This receptor was identified in a woman aged 55 to 70 with primary liver carcinoma and hepatitis B virus infection. CDR3 sequence (DNA): TGTGCCAGCTCACCAATGGCAGGGGGTATAGATGGCTACACCATC. Translation gives CASSPMAGGIDGYTI.